The 18 T cell receptor beta chains reported below all come from one sample, sequenced in a study of blood T cells in healthy people across ages. With a J-beta primer mix and a sample-barcoded 5' primer, a second PCR ran 7 to 11 cycles. MiXCR was run by TCRdb on the 5' RACE reads, yielding one entry per CDR3 protein. The sample shows approximately 800,000 distinct CDR3 sequences, about 62% of them seen only once. Material for sequencing was blood. These receptors were collected from a man aged 25 to 45 in good health.

As regards this clonotype: The junction and the germline gene differ at one end; a read error may be behind it. The chain links TRBV7-3 to TRBJ1-6; a possible D gene is TRBD1 (6 bases). Germline-derived CDR1 and CDR2 are SGHTA and FQGTGA. The CDR3 runs 13 residues. CDR3 sequence: CASSLTLDRPLHF. CDR3 DNA: TGTGCCAGCAGCCTAACACTGGACAGACCTCTCCACTTT. The variable domain in full, completed from reference TRBV7-3 and TRBJ1-6, reads GAGVSQTPSNKVTEKGKYVELRCDPISGHTALYWYRQSLGQGPEFLIYFQGTGAADDSGLPNDRFFAVRPEGSVSTLKIQRTERGDSAVYLCASSLTLDRPLHFGNGTRLTVT.

The chain joins TRBV12-3 or TRBV12-4 to TRBJ1-6, with D possibly TRBD1 on 5 matching bases. Trimming left V 5 bases short and J 9 bases short, with 17 bases between. This CDR3 contains 15 residues. CDR3 amino acids: CASSPTGRASSPLHF. The DNA for the CDR3 is TGTGCCAGCAGTCCCACGGGCAGGGCGAGTTCACCCCTCCACTTT.

V is TRBV5-3 and J is TRBJ2-3, with D maybe TRBD1 (5 bases). TRBV5-3 is noted as an ORF with a role that remains uncertain. The CDR3 totals 16 residues. The V end was cut by 2 bases, the J end by 3 bases, with 16 bases between. The CDR3 loop reads CARSFYVRQKTDTQYF. DNA for the CDR3: TGTGCCAGAAGCTTTTATGTCCGACAGAAAACAGATACGCAGTATTTT.

The chain joins TRBV4-3 to TRBJ2-6, with unresolved D. Germline CDR1 reads LGHNA; CDR2 reads YSLEER. V lost 4 bases and J 3 bases, leaving 16 bases between the germline ends. CDR3 length: 17 amino acids. The CDR3 region is CASSRIRNYIGANVLTF. The CDR3 coding sequence is TGCGCCAGCAGCCGCATTCGTAACTACATTGGGGCCAACGTCCTGACTTTC.

This clonotype has a single count. CDR3 protein: CASSDLGQGAADTQYF. The DNA of the CDR3 is TGTGCCAGCAGCGACCTAGGACAGGGGGCTGCAGATACGCAGTATTTT. This chain connects TRBV7-3 to TRBJ2-3, with 11 bases aligning to TRBD1. CDR1 is SGHTA and CDR2 is FQGTGA in the germline V gene. V lost 5 bases, J lost 4 bases, and 8 bases stayed unmatched. The CDR3 consists of 16 residues.

This chain's CDR3 is CATSSTSGSSTDTQYF. The CDR3 DNA reads TGTGCCACCAGCAGCACTTCGGGGTCTAGCACAGATACGCAGTATTTT. The chain has TRBV15 and TRBJ2-3; tentative D call: TRBD2 (5 bases). CDR1 is LNHNV and CDR2 is YYDKDF in the germline V gene (reference sequence). This CDR3 spans 16 amino acids. V was shortened by 3 bases and J by 0 bases, with 13 bases between the two germline ends.

The chain has TRBV2 and TRBJ2-4; 10 nucleotides match TRBD2. Gene TRBJ2-7 matches the end of the DNA better, so the J call may be wrong. In germline, CDR1 is SNHLY, CDR2 FYNNEI. The CDR3 runs to 17 residues. Here the CDR3 reads CASEDVEGLAGVYEQYF. CDR3 nucleotides: TGTGCCAGCGAGGACGTCGAGGGTCTAGCGGGGGTCTACGAGCAGTACTTC.

The CDR3 sequence: CASRGSGYNEQFF. The CDR3 DNA reads as TGTGCCTCCAGGGGCAGCGGCTACAATGAGCAGTTCTTC. The rearrangement uses TRBV6-5 and TRBJ2-1, with TRBD1 as a possible D gene (6 bases). The germline V gene encodes CDR1 MNHEY and CDR2 SVGAGI. The CDR3 covers 13 residues. The V end lost 11 bases, the J end lost 3 bases, and 14 bases lay between the germline ends.

This clonotype was counted only a few times. V gene TRBV20-1 combines with J gene TRBJ2-3; tentative D call: TRBD2 (7 bases). This CDR3 contains 15 residues. V lost 5 bases and J 4 bases, leaving 19 bases between the germline ends. Germline assignment: CDR1 DFQATT and CDR2 SNEGSKA (reference sequence). The CDR3 protein is CSARRRGGGADTQYF. DNA for the CDR3: TGCAGTGCTCGTCGGAGAGGCGGGGGCGCAGATACGCAGTATTTT.

With regard to this clonotype: This could be a read error, since a much larger clone is one nucleotide away. The chain recombines TRBV20-1 with TRBJ1-5; D unresolved. This CDR3 is built from 15 residues. The V and J ends lost 1 base and 3 bases respectively, with 13 bases between them. Germline assignment: CDR1 DFQATT and CDR2 SNEGSKA (reference sequence). The CDR3 DNA is TGCAGTGCTAGAGGTGTAGGGCCGATCAATCAGCCCCAGCATTTT. This translates into CSARGVGPINQPQHF.

This clonotype occurred a few times. This chain connects TRBV4-3 to TRBJ2-1; the D is unclear. Germline V gene sequence: CDR1 LGHNA, CDR2 YSLEER. CDR3 size: 18 residues. Trimming shortened V by 0 bases and J by 2 bases, and 17 bases separated the two germline ends. CDR3 DNA: TGCGCCAGCAGCCAAGAACCTAGGGCACAAGCACCCTACAATGAGCAGTTCTTC. Translating it yields CASSQEPRAQAPYNEQFF.

V usage is TRBV7-2 and J usage is TRBJ2-1, with 9 bases aligning to TRBD2. V was clipped by 1 base and J by 8 bases; unmatched bases: 6. The CDR3 covers 15 residues. CDR1 SGHTA and CDR2 FQGNSA come from the germline V gene. In DNA form, the CDR3 reads TGTGCCAGCAGCTTAGAGGGACTAGCATTGTATGAGCAGTTCTTC. Its translation is CASSLEGLALYEQFF.

J is TRBJ2-1 and V is TRBV10-3, with a possible D match to TRBD1 (6 bases). Germline-derived CDR1 and CDR2 are ENHRY and SYGVKD. The V and J ends lost 6 bases and 3 bases respectively, with 9 bases between them. The CDR3 runs to 13 residues. CDR3 sequence reads: CAIRKDSYNEQFF. CDR3 bases: TGTGCCATCAGGAAGGACAGCTACAATGAGCAGTTCTTC.

The sample holds a few counts of this clonotype. The chain joins TRBV6-2 or TRBV6-3 to TRBJ1-2; 10 bases are shared with TRBD1. CDR3 length: 18 residues. V shed 6 bases and J 7 bases; nucleotides not matched to a gene: 20. The germline V gene encodes CDR1 MNHEY and CDR2 SVGEGT. The CDR3 sequence: CASSSSGTGVFQRIGYTF. CDR3 DNA: TGTGCCAGCAGCTCCTCCGGGACAGGGGTGTTCCAGCGCATTGGCTACACCTTC.

This chain connects TRBV4-3 to TRBJ2-7; 11 positions match TRBD2. This CDR3 spans 15 amino acids. Germline trimming cut 3 bases from V and 1 base from J; bases unmatched to any gene: 2. The germline gives CDR1 LGHNA, CDR2 YSLEER. Written as DNA, the CDR3 is TGCGCCAGCAGCCAGGGACTAGCGGATTCCTACGAGCAGTACTTC. It yields the protein CASSQGLADSYEQYF.

J is TRBJ1-2 and V is TRBV2, with D possibly TRBD1 on 5 matching bases. Germline CDR1 and CDR2: SNHLY and FYNNEI. The CDR3 length is 12 residues. The V gene lost 8 bases and the J gene lost 2 bases, with 9 bases spanning the gap. CDR3 DNA: TGTGCCAGCCTAGGGGTAAACTATGGCTACACCTTC. It is translated as CASLGVNYGYTF.

This clonotype has just a few counts. The CDR3 DNA follows: TGTGCCAGCATGGGGACCTACGAGCAGTACTTC. Translation gives CASMGTYEQYF. This chain joins TRBV2 and TRBJ2-7; D unclear. V gave up 7 bases and J gave up 2 bases, with 6 bases separating them. Germline loops: CDR1 SNHLY, CDR2 FYNNEI. The CDR3 is 11 residues long.

The chain employs TRBV25-1 and TRBJ1-1, with 9 bases fitting TRBD1. J lost 4 bases, V lost 8 bases, and 11 bases had no gene match. Germline values: CDR1 MGHDK, CDR2 SYGVNS. The CDR3 extends over 15 amino acids. The CDR3 nucleotides are TGTGCCAGCGCCCCGGACAGGGGTGTTGGCACTGAAGCTTTCTTT. As protein: CASAPDRGVGTEAFF.